These 21 T cell receptor beta chains were all obtained from the same sample, sequenced in a study of blood T cell repertoires in COVID-19. Sequencing used immunoSEQ multiplex PCR; TCRdb keeps in-frame clones, though not all of them. This table holds approximately 210,000 clones, roughly 80% found once. Input material: peripheral blood. These TCRs come from a woman older than 75 with COVID-19, enrolled during active disease.

The rearrangement joins TRBV27 to TRBJ2-1; D may be TRBD1 (5 bases). CDR3 length equals 15 residues. The germline gives CDR1 MNHEY, CDR2 SMNVEV (reference sequence). Trimming took 3 bases from V and 2 from J, leaving 11 bases between them. CDR3 loop: CASSLDIMAYNEQFF. The CDR3 DNA is TGTGCCAGCAGTTTGGACATCATGGCCTACAATGAGCAGTTCTTC.

In this sample, this clone turned up once. The chain is built from TRBV5-1 and TRBJ2-5; D is possibly TRBD2 (6 bases). The V end was cut by 4 bases, the J end by 5 bases, with 18 bases between. Per the germline V gene, CDR1 is SGHRS and CDR2 is YFSETQ. This CDR3 has 15 residues. The CDR3 DNA reads TGCGCCAGCAGCCAAAATGGGGACTCTCGTGAGACCCAGTACTTC. As protein: CASSQNGDSRETQYF.

This chain connects TRBV27 to TRBJ1-5; TRBD1 aligns across 7 bases. Germline V gene lookup returns CDR1 MNHEY and CDR2 SMNVEV (reference sequence). The CDR3 runs to 14 residues. Trimming removed 2 bases from V and 7 bases from J; junction bases left unmatched: 5. CDR3 sequence (DNA): TGTGCCAGCAGTTTAAGACAGGGATGGCAGCCCCAGCATTTT. Amino acid sequence: CASSLRQGWQPQHF.

In its sample, this clone was seen once. This rearrangement joins TRBV4-3 to TRBJ2-7, with D possibly matching TRBD1 (6 bases). The ends were cut back, 0 bases at V and 2 bases at J, with 11 bases in the middle. CDR3 length: 15 residues. CDR1 and CDR2 from the germline V gene are LGHNA and YSLEER. CDR3 sequence (DNA): TGCGCCAGCAGCCAAGATCCAGGACAGACCTACGAGCAGTACTTC. Translating gives CASSQDPGQTYEQYF.

The chain uses TRBV19 and TRBJ1-1, with 10 bases matching TRBD1. This CDR3 has 15 residues. The junction had 2 bases not matched to a gene; V was cut back by 3 bases and J by 1 base. Germline assignment: CDR1 LNHDA and CDR2 SQIVND (reference sequence). CDR3 amino acids: CASSMGQGRNTEAFF. CDR3 bases: TGTGCCAGTAGTATGGGACAGGGGAGGAACACTGAAGCTTTCTTT.

The J gene is TRBJ1-4, the V gene TRBV27; TRBD1 might be the D (5 bases). Germline V CDR1 and CDR2: MNHEY, SMNVEV (reference sequence). Trimming left V 5 bases short and J 5 bases short, with 12 bases between. This CDR3 is 14 amino acids long. The CDR3 sequence is CASSPRTLNEKLFF. CDR3 in DNA: TGTGCCAGCAGTCCCCGGACATTGAATGAAAAACTGTTTTTT. The full variable domain, rest sourced from reference TRBV27 and TRBJ1-4, is EAQVTQNPRYLITVTGKKLTVTCSQNMNHEYMSWYRQDPGLGLRQIYYSMNVEVTDKGDVPEGYKVSRKEKRNFPLILESPSPNQTSLYFCASSPRTLNEKLFFGSGTQLSVL.

The rearrangement joins TRBV10-2 to TRBJ2-3, with 8 bases fitting TRBD1. This CDR3 spans 14 amino acids. Looked up from germline, CDR1 is WSHSY and CDR2 is SAAADI. Trimming took 6 bases from V and 1 from J; bases not matched to a gene: 3. The CDR3 spells CASRDRAGTDTQYF. The DNA for the CDR3 is TGCGCCAGCAGGGACAGGGCGGGCACAGATACGCAGTATTTT.

In its sample, this clone was seen a few times. J is TRBJ1-5 and V is TRBV4-1; D gene ambiguous. CDR1 is MGHRA and CDR2 is YSYEKL in the germline V gene. The CDR3 extends over 15 amino acids. Deletions cut 0 bases from V and 9 bases from J, with 15 bases between. The CDR3 DNA follows: TGCGCCAGCAGCCAAGAGCGGCAGGCCGCGGGGCCCCAGCATTTT. This translates into CASSQERQAAGPQHF.

The chain combines TRBV10-3 with TRBJ2-5; 10 bases align to TRBD2. Germline V lookup: CDR1 ENHRY, CDR2 SYGVKD. Trimming cost V 10 bases and J 6 bases; bases outside gene matches: 14. The CDR3 is 15 residues long. In DNA, the CDR3 is TGTGCCACCTCTAGCGGGGGCCCGTTATCGAAGACCCAGTACTTC. It encodes CATSSGGPLSKTQYF.

The chain carries TRBV30 and TRBJ1-1; no firm D call. The CDR3 spans 14 residues. Trimming pared 3 bases from V and 5 bases from J, leaving 16 bases between. The germline V gene encodes CDR1 GTSNPN and CDR2 SVGIG (reference sequence). The CDR3 nucleotides read TGTGCCTGGAGCGCCCGGGCGGGAAATACTGAAGCTTTCTTT. Translated: CAWSARAGNTEAFF.

This clone appeared once. The CDR3 nucleotides are TGTGCCATCAGTGGGGGCGGGGGGAGCACAGATACGCAGTATTTT. Translating gives CAISGGGGSTDTQYF. This chain uses TRBV10-3 with TRBJ2-3, with 8 nucleotides matching TRBD2. The CDR3 length is 15 residues. V trimming: 4 bases; J trimming: 0 bases; junction bases outside the gene matches: 3. Germline loops: CDR1 ENHRY, CDR2 SYGVKD.

This chain links TRBV27 with TRBJ2-7, with TRBD1 identical over 9 bases. The J segment lost 2 bases and the V segment lost 0 bases, leaving 2 bases of the junction unmatched. The length of the CDR3 is 15 residues. The V gene's germline CDR1 is MNHEY and CDR2 SMNVEV (reference sequence). CDR3 nucleotide sequence: TGTGCCAGCAGTTTATCGACAGGGGGGACCTACGAGCAGTACTTC. It codes for CASSLSTGGTYEQYF.

The chain couples TRBV5-1 to TRBJ1-4; D possibly corresponds to TRBD1 (5 bases). V lost 4 bases to trimming and J lost 5 bases, with 12 bases between them. This CDR3 region has 14 residues. CDR1 and CDR2 from the germline V gene are SGHRS and YFSETQ. CDR3 amino acids: CASSRGSPNEKLFF. The CDR3 DNA follows: TGCGCCAGCAGCAGGGGCAGCCCGAATGAAAAACTGTTTTTT. The entire variable domain, with the rest obtained from reference TRBV5-1 and TRBJ1-4, is as follows: KAGVTQTPRYLIKTRGQQVTLSCSPISGHRSVSWYQQTPGQGLQFLFEYFSETQRNKGNFPGRFSGRQFSNSRSEMNVSTLELGDSALYLCASSRGSPNEKLFFGSGTQLSVL.

This chain joins TRBV6-5 and TRBJ1-2; the D is unclear. The V end lost 10 bases, the J end lost 8 bases, and 11 bases lay between the germline ends. CDR1 and CDR2 (germline): MNHEY, SVGAGI. The CDR3 consists of 10 residues. The CDR3 DNA is TGTGCCACGTGGGAGAGCGGCTACACCTTC. The encoded protein is CATWESGYTF.

This chain uses TRBV29-1 with TRBJ1-1; 7 positions agree with TRBD1. The V gene's germline CDR1 is SQVTM and CDR2 ANQGSEA. Losses at the gene ends were 4 bases for V and 6 bases for J; bases not matched to a gene: 5. This CDR3 spans 12 amino acids. CDR3 in DNA: TGCAGCGTTGGACAGGGCGGGGCTGAAGCTTTCTTT. Residues: CSVGQGGAEAFF.

The chain combines TRBV7-2 with TRBJ2-5; tentative D call: TRBD2 (6 bases). This CDR3 has 13 residues. Trimming took 1 base from V and 7 from J, leaving 10 bases between them. The V gene's germline CDR1 is SGHTA and CDR2 FQGNSA. DNA for the CDR3: TGTGCCAGCAGCTTAGGGGAGACTAGGACCCAGTACTTC. Translation: CASSLGETRTQYF.

The gene calls are TRBV6-1 and TRBJ1-3; a possible D gene is TRBD1 (6 bases). Between the trimmed V and J ends, which lost 1 base and 2 bases, there was a span of 9 bases. CDR1 and CDR2 (germline): MNHNS, SASEGT. The CDR3 covers 15 residues. Written as DNA, the CDR3 is TGTGCCAGCAGTGAAGTCAGGGGAGCTGGAAACACCATATATTTT. Translated: CASSEVRGAGNTIYF.

In its sample, this clone was seen a few times. The chain employs TRBV3-1 (or the pseudogene TRBV3-2) and TRBJ1-5; a possible D gene is TRBD1 (6 bases). The CDR3 consists of 15 residues. Germline CDR1 LGHDT, CDR2 YNNKEL (reference sequence). Trimming took 1 base from V and 1 from J, leaving 8 bases between them. In DNA, the CDR3 is TGTGCCAGCAGCCAAGGGGGGCAGAGCAATCAGCCCCAGCATTTT. Translated: CASSQGGQSNQPQHF.

In this sample, this clone turned up a few times. CDR3 bases: TGTGCCAGCAGTCTTGATAGCGGGGGAAACAATGAGCAGTTCTTC. This translates into CASSLDSGGNNEQFF. The gene calls are TRBV6-6 and TRBJ2-1; 9 nucleotides agree with TRBD2. Germline CDR1 reads MNHNY; CDR2 reads SVGAGI (reference sequence). The CDR3 sequence is 15 residues long. V lost 5 bases to trimming and J lost 5 bases; unmatched junction nucleotides: 7.

The sample holds one count of this clone. This sequence joins TRBV5-1 and TRBJ1-4; tentatively, D is TRBD1 (6 bases). The V end lost 0 bases, the J end lost 5 bases, and 11 bases lay between the germline ends. The germline V gene encodes CDR1 SGHRS and CDR2 YFSETQ. The CDR3 extends over 15 amino acids. The CDR3 spells CASSLVGQKNEKLFF. The CDR3 region has the DNA TGCGCCAGCAGCTTGGTAGGACAGAAAAATGAAAAACTGTTTTTT.

The rearrangement joins TRBV6-5 to TRBJ1-1; TRBD1 matches 7 bases. Losses at the gene ends were 8 bases for V and 0 bases for J; bases not matched to a gene: 3. Per germline, CDR1 MNHEY and CDR2 SVGAGI. The CDR3 runs to 13 residues. This CDR3 is CASRQGMNTEAFF. The CDR3, as DNA: TGTGCCAGCCGACAGGGAATGAACACTGAAGCTTTCTTT.